This T cell receptor beta chain was sequenced for a study of T cell changes during pregnancy in multiple sclerosis. The protocol was immunoSEQ multiplex PCR, while the TCRdb copy is restricted to in-frame clones and leaves out a portion. The table lists over 80,000 clones, roughly 95% of them singletons. The V gene end was trimmed by 3 bases and the J gene end by 4 bases; junction bases not matched to a gene: 8. This CDR3 contains 15 residues. Germline loops: CDR1 SGHRS, CDR2 YFSETQ. This clone appeared a single time. This specimen was peripheral blood, taken in the third trimester of pregnancy. The rearrangement uses TRBV5-1 and TRBJ2-3, with 7 bases lining up with TRBD2. This clonotype was sampled from a female donor in good health, enrolled as a control in a pregnancy study. DNA for the CDR3: TGCGCCAGCAGCTCGGGACTACCGGGGGCAGATACGCAGTATTTT. Protein product: CASSSGLPGADTQYF. Together with reference TRBV5-1 and TRBJ2-3, the CDR3 gives the full variable domain: KAGVTQTPRYLIKTRGQQVTLSCSPISGHRSVSWYQQTPGQGLQFLFEYFSETQRNKGNFPGRFSGRQFSNSRSEMNVSTLELGDSALYLCASSSGLPGADTQYFGPGTRLTVL.